The source of this T cell receptor beta chain is a study of shared clonotypes between healthy human individuals. Study at large: Each donor's CD4 naive and CD4 memory cells filled three plates apiece, CD8 naive two, and CD8 memory one.

Investigators divided CD4+ cells into CD45RA+ naive and CD45RA-negative memory subsets. Measured with immunoSEQ multiplex PCR; TCRdb has only the in-frame clones, and not every one. The repertoire has more than 2,000,000 clones, more than 80% of them found once; the top ten carry about 0.13%. Trimming took 6 bases from V and 5 from J; bases not matched to a gene: 5. Germline CDR1 reads MDHEN; CDR2 reads SYDVKM. CDR3 length: 13 amino acids. Details on this clone: This sample includes further DNA sequences coding for the same CDR3.

The V and J genes are TRBV28 and TRBJ1-1, with 8 bases identical to TRBD1. The sequence came from a man between 18 and 29 years old in good health. The sample consisted of naive CD4+ T cells sorted from blood. The subset is: CD45RA+ positively selected. This CDR3 reads CASSLTGGTEAFF. CDR3 DNA: TGTGCCAGCAGCTTAACAGGGGGGACTGAAGCTTTCTTT.